This T cell receptor beta chain was documented in a study of shared clonotypes between healthy human individuals. This clone showed up just once. The CDR3 sequence is 13 residues long. Germline CDR1 and CDR2: SGHTA and FQGNSA. V was shortened by 0 bases and J by 11 bases, with 11 bases between the two germline ends. This table comes from immunoSEQ multiplex PCR, and its TCRdb copy is limited to in-frame clones, with some not included. This sample has about half a million clones, with 70% to 80% found just once. What was sequenced was PBMCs. The chain has TRBV7-2 and TRBJ2-1; no clear D. The clonotype originates from a middle-aged woman in good health. Some clones in this sample may be carry-over from other donors' samples. The CDR3, as DNA: TGTGCCAGCAGCTTAGCGGAGACGCGAAAGCAGTTCTTC. Protein: CASSLAETRKQFF.